The 18 T cell receptor beta chains below all came from one sample that was sequenced in a study of CD8+ T cells in alopecia areata. RNA extraction and reverse transcription yielded cDNA as sequencing template. The assay was immunoSEQ multiplex PCR, and TCRdb's table has in-frame clones only and misses some. The record shows roughly 110,000 clones for this sample, with no singletons present. What was sequenced was lesional skin. The origin of the receptors is a C3H/HeJ mouse with alopecia areata. The mouse strain carries the MHC haplotype H2-k.

This clone has a count of ten or more. Mouse names are used for the genes. The read halts 4 residues ahead of the CDR3 end, with the missing end drawn from the germline J gene. The chain recombines TRBV13-3 with TRBJ2-7; D remains unclear. This CDR3 region has 14 residues. Trimming removed 1 base from V and 0 bases from J, with 8 bases in between. Germline V lookup: CDR1 NNHDY, CDR2 SYVADS. The part of the CDR3 DNA that was read is TGTGCCAGCAGTGATCGCTGGTACTCCTAT. It codes for CASSDRWYSY. The CDR3, in full, reads CASSDRWYSYEQYF.

About this clone: All gene names here are mouse names. The CDR3 is cut off 4 residues early in the read; its end comes from the germline J gene. The rearrangement joins TRBV13-2 to TRBJ2-5; D unclear. Germline V gives CDR1 NNHNN, CDR2 SYGAGS (reference sequence). This CDR3 comprises 13 residues. V dropped 3 bases and J dropped 2 bases, with 7 bases sitting between them. CDR3 amino acids: CASGATSQDTQYF. CDR3 DNA (partial): TGTGCCAGCGGTGCGACATCCCAAGAC.

This clone was counted a few times. Mouse names are used for the genes. Sequencing ends 4 residues short of the CDR3 end; the germline J gene provides the rest. The chain links TRBV13-1 to TRBJ1-2, with D possibly matching TRBD1 (5 bases). The CDR3 spans 14 residues. With 0 bases removed from V and 2 bases from J, the gap between germline ends came to 8 bases. Germline CDR1 and CDR2: NSHNY and SYGAGN. The CDR3 DNA, read in part, is TGTGCCAGCAGTGATGGGAGACAGAACTCC. Protein product: CASSDGRQNS. The whole CDR3 reads CASSDGRQNSDYTF.

This clone has a handful of counts. Mouse names are used for the genes. Sequencing ends 4 residues short of the CDR3 end; the germline J gene provides the rest. The V call is TRBV1, the J call TRBJ2-3; TRBD1 is a possible D gene (6 bases). Germline V gene data show CDR1 as NSQYPW and CDR2 as LRSPGD (reference sequence). V lost 4 bases and J 0 bases, leaving 11 bases between the germline ends. This CDR3 contains 15 residues. Partial CDR3 DNA: TGCACCTGCAGTGGACAGGTTCCTAGTGCAGAA. It specifies CTCSGQVPSAE. In full, the CDR3 is CTCSGQVPSAETLYF.

This clone was picked up a small number of times. The listed genes are named as in mouse. The CDR3 end lies 4 residues beyond the end of the read and is filled in from the germline J gene. This chain joins TRBV19 and TRBJ2-1; 8 bases agree with TRBD1. After removal of 4 bases from V and 5 bases from J, the junction contained 5 bases not matched to a gene. Germline V gene lookup returns CDR1 FNHDT and CDR2 SITEND (reference sequence). The CDR3 contains 14 residues. Partial CDR3 DNA: TGTGCCAGCAGTCTCAGGGGGCTAGATGCT. Translation: CASSLRGLDA. The full CDR3 sequence reads CASSLRGLDAEQFF.

Details on this clone: Gene names are mouse gene names. The CDR3 end lies 4 residues beyond the end of the read and is filled in from the germline J gene. The J gene is TRBJ2-4, the V gene TRBV13-3; D is possibly TRBD1 (6 bases). V lost 1 base and J 2 bases, leaving 8 bases between the germline ends. Germline CDR1 reads NNHDY; CDR2 reads SYVADS. CDR3 length: 14 residues. Partial CDR3 DNA: TGTGCCAGCAGTGATAGGACAGCTCAAAAC. Protein product: CASSDRTAQN. The entire CDR3 protein reads CASSDRTAQNTLYF.

In regard to this clone: Here the gene names and germline are mouse. The read terminates 4 residues before the CDR3 end, so the remaining end is supplied by the germline J gene. This chain connects TRBV19 to TRBJ2-2; D remains unclear. The CDR3 is 12 amino acids. CDR1 FNHDT and CDR2 SITEND come from the germline V gene (reference sequence). The CDR3 DNA, read in part, is TGTGCCAGCAGTATAGCTGGCGGG. Amino acids: CASSIAGG. The entire CDR3 protein is CASSIAGGQLYF.

This clone was seen more than once but under ten times. TCRdb's protein sequence differs at residue 10 from the translated DNA; the protein presented here follows the DNA. The genes and germline here are from mouse. The read comes to an end 3 residues before the CDR3 does, leaving the germline J gene to fill in the end. The rearrangement links TRBV1 to TRBJ1-3, with D maybe TRBD1 (5 bases). The CDR3 has 13 amino acids. Germline assignment: CDR1 NSQYPW and CDR2 LRSPGD (reference sequence). V was shortened by 3 bases and J by 5 bases, with 8 bases between the two germline ends. CDR3 bases read: TGCACCTGCAGTGCTCGGACAAGAAATACG. Translated: CTCSARTRNT. The full CDR3 protein reads CTCSARTRNTLYF.

The sample holds a few counts of this clone. The protein here is the DNA translation, as the TCRdb protein differs from it at residue 13. Mouse names are used for the genes. Sequencing ends 3 residues short of the CDR3 end; the germline J gene provides the rest. The V gene is TRBV1, the J gene TRBJ1-6, with TRBD1 as a possible D gene (5 bases). TRBJ1-6 has ORF status, its function being uncertain. Germline V gene lookup returns CDR1 NSQYPW and CDR2 LRSPGD (reference sequence). With 1 base removed from V and 3 bases from J, the gap between germline ends came to 10 bases. The CDR3 totals 16 residues. The sequenced CDR3 bases are TGCACCTGCAGTGCAGCAGACAGAAACTATAATTCGCCC. Its translation is CTCSAADRNYNSP. The full CDR3 protein reads CTCSAADRNYNSPLYF.

This clone showed up just a few times. The database protein in TCRdb disagrees with the DNA translation at residue 12; the sequence shown here was translated from the DNA. Gene names and germline refer to mouse. The CDR3 is cut off 3 residues early in the read; its end comes from the germline J gene. The chain couples TRBV12-1 to TRBJ1-3; D may be TRBD1 (6 bases). This CDR3 is built from 15 residues. Germline V gene data show CDR1 as SGHSN and CDR2 as HYEKVE. V lost 0 bases to trimming and J lost 3 bases, with 11 bases between them. CDR3: CASSLDPGVGNTLYF. The CDR3 bases that were read are TGTGCCAGCTCTCTCGATCCAGGGGTTGGAAATACG. Together with reference TRBV12-1 and TRBJ1-3, the CDR3 gives the full variable domain: DSGVVQSPRHIIKEKGGRSVLTCIPISGHSNVVWYQQTLGKELKFLIQHYEKVERDKGFLPSRFSVQQFDDYHSEMNMSALELEDSAMYFCASSLDPGVGNTLYFGEGSRLIVV.

This clone was recorded a few times. All gene names here are mouse names. The read halts 4 residues ahead of the CDR3 end, with the missing end drawn from the germline J gene. This chain connects TRBV1 to TRBJ2-7; 11 nucleotides agree with TRBD1. The CDR3 has 14 residues. Germline V CDR1 and CDR2: NSQYPW, LRSPGD (reference sequence). The part of the CDR3 DNA that was read is TGCACCTGCAGCGCGGGGACAGGGGGGTAT. Amino acid sequence: CTCSAGTGGY. Given in full, the CDR3 is CTCSAGTGGYEQYF.

In this sample, this clone turned up a few times. The gene names given are mouse names. The observed sequence ends 4 residues before the CDR3 terminus, with the missing tail filled in from the germline J gene. The chain carries TRBV1 and TRBJ2-7; 8 bases agree with TRBD2. J gave up 2 bases and V 0 bases, and 3 bases lay outside the gene matches. Germline CDR1 and CDR2: NSQYPW and LRSPGD (reference sequence). This CDR3 comprises 15 residues. The CDR3 bases that were read are TGCACCTGCAGTGCAGACTGGGGGGTGGCCTAT. It encodes CTCSADWGVAY. The CDR3 in its entirety is CTCSADWGVAYEQYF.

A few counts support this clone. The listed genes are named as in mouse. The read stops 4 residues short of the end of the CDR3; the missing end is completed from the germline J gene. J is TRBJ2-7 and V is TRBV14; 11 positions agree with TRBD2. CDR1 is SGHDT and CDR2 is FRDEAV in the germline V gene. The trim removed 5 bases at V and 0 bases at J, leaving 7 bases unmatched. The CDR3 contains 16 residues. The sequenced part of the CDR3 DNA is TGTGCCAGCAGCCCGGACTGGGGGGAGAGCTCCTAT. Amino acid sequence: CASSPDWGESSY. From start to end, the CDR3 is CASSPDWGESSYEQYF.

In regard to this clone: All gene names here are mouse names. The sequence runs out 4 residues before the end of the CDR3; the remainder is reconstructed from the germline J gene. The V gene is TRBV1, the J gene TRBJ2-5; D is possibly TRBD1 (5 bases). Germline assignment: CDR1 NSQYPW and CDR2 LRSPGD (reference sequence). This CDR3 has 14 amino acids. The CDR3 spells CTCSADYQGDTQYF. The part of the CDR3 DNA that was read is TGCACCTGCAGTGCAGATTACCAGGGAGAC.

This clone was seen more than once but under ten times. The germline and genes are mouse ones. The read ends 4 residues early relative to the CDR3; the germline J gene fills the gap. The chain joins TRBV13-3 to TRBJ1-1; TRBD1 aligns across 9 bases. The CDR3 loop spans 15 amino acids. The V and J ends lost 1 base and 4 bases, in that order; junction bases with no gene match: 5. Germline assignment: CDR1 NNHDY and CDR2 SYVADS. Partial CDR3 DNA: TGTGCCAGCAGTGATTTGGACAGGGGTTTCACA. Its protein is CASSDLDRGFT. The full CDR3 protein is CASSDLDRGFTEVFF.

On this clone itself: The genes are named according to mouse. Read data end 4 residues before the CDR3 end; the end is taken from the germline J gene. This chain joins TRBV31 and TRBJ2-7; 7 positions agree with TRBD2. The V gene's germline CDR1 is GKSSPN and CDR2 SITVG. The CDR3 sequence is 13 residues long. The CDR3 here is CAWSLGLPYEQYF. The part of the CDR3 DNA that was read is TGTGCCTGGAGTCTGGGACTGCCATAT.

This clone showed up just a few times. Genes and germline are mouse. The CDR3 end falls 4 residues outside the read, so it is completed with the germline J gene. J is TRBJ1-4 and V is TRBV13-1; 8 bases line up with TRBD1. The CDR3 consists of 17 residues. Germline V CDR1 and CDR2: NSHNY, SYGAGN. Germline trimming cut 0 bases from V and 4 bases from J; bases unmatched to any gene: 8. The CDR3 DNA, read in part, is TGTGCCAGCAGTGATGTGCCAGACAGGGGAGGCAACGAA. It specifies CASSDVPDRGGNE. In full, the CDR3 is CASSDVPDRGGNERLFF.

As for this clone: Gene names are mouse gene names. The read terminates 4 residues ahead of where the CDR3 ends, so the germline J gene completes it. The chain employs TRBV13-3 and TRBJ2-3; TRBD1 aligns across 7 bases. This CDR3 comprises 16 residues. V dropped 6 bases and J dropped 1; count of bases not matched to a gene: 11. The germline V gene has CDR1 NNHDY and CDR2 SYVADS. CDR3 in amino acids: CASTPQGKRGAETLYF. Partial CDR3 DNA: TGTGCCAGCACCCCACAGGGGAAGAGAGGTGCAGAA.